This T cell receptor (beta chain) was found in a study of cytomegalovirus exposure and HLA in healthy donors. Broader study findings: Based on reports, TCR beta sequences accurately predicted HLA-A and HLA-B alleles for most subjects.

60 Vbeta and 13 Jbeta primers were used in PCR. The protocol was immunoSEQ multiplex PCR, while the TCRdb copy is restricted to in-frame clones and leaves out a portion. The table lists roughly 170,000 clones, roughly four fifths of them singletons, with roughly 1.6% in the top ten. On this clone: Antigen: not known.

Material for sequencing was PBMCs. This receptor was identified in a man in his fifties or sixties in good health and CMV-seronegative.

In nucleotides, the CDR3 is TGTGCCAGCAGCTCGGGACTAGCGGGAGGGGCAGGGCCCCAGTACTTC. Translation gives CASSSGLAGGAGPQYF. The chain has TRBV7-3 and TRBJ2-5, with 16 positions matching TRBD2. In germline, CDR1 is SGHTA, CDR2 FQGTGA. The J segment lost 9 bases and the V segment lost 4 bases, leaving 8 bases of the junction unmatched. The CDR3 has 16 amino acids.